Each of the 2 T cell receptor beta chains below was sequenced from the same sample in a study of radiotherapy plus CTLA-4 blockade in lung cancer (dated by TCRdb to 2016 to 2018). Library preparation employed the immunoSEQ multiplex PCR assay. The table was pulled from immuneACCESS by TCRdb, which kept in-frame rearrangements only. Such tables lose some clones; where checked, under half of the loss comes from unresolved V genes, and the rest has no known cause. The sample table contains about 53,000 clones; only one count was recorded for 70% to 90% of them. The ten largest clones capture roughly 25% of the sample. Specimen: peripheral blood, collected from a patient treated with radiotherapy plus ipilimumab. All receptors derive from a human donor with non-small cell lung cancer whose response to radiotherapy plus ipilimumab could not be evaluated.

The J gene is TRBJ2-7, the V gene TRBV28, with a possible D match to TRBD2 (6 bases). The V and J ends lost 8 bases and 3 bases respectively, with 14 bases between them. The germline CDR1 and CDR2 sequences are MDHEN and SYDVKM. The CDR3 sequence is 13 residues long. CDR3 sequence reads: CASRSGEDYEQYF. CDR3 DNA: TGTGCCAGCCGCTCGGGAGAGGACTACGAGCAGTACTTC.

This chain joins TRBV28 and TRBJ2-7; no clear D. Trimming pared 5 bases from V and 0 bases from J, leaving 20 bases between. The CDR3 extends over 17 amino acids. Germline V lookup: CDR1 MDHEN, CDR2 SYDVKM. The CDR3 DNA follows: TGTGCCAGCAGTCCCGATCATGTGATCTTGAGCTCCTACGAGCAGTACTTC. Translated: CASSPDHVILSSYEQYF.